This TCR beta chain is from a study of T cell responses to AZD1222 COVID-19 vaccine. The repertoire was sequenced with immunoSEQ multiplex PCR; TCRdb's copy has only in-frame clones and lacks some. Here the sample spans fewer than 100,000 clones, around nine tenths being singletons. The specimen comprised peripheral blood, sampled 28 days after the second AZD1222 dose. The sequence was collected from an adult who received the AZD1222 COVID-19 vaccine.

CDR3 residues: CASSEKSAGNYGYTF. In nucleotides, the CDR3 is TGTGCCAGCAGTGAAAAATCGGCAGGGAACTATGGCTACACCTTC. The chain joins TRBV6-1 to TRBJ1-2, with D possibly TRBD1 on 5 matching bases. Germline CDR1 reads MNHNS; CDR2 reads SASEGT. Trimming removed 2 bases at V and 2 bases at J, with 12 bases between. The CDR3 covers 15 residues.